The 31 T cell receptor beta chains presented below share a single source sample, sequenced in a study of blood T cell repertoires in COVID-19. Data came from immunoSEQ multiplex PCR; TCRdb stores just in-frame clones and leaves some out. The top ten hold under 6.5% of the sample, which has hundreds of thousands of clones, over 70% seen once. Sequenced material: peripheral blood. The receptors shown here come from a woman in her forties or fifties with COVID-19, enrolled during active disease.

This clone is a singleton in its sample. The chain employs TRBV10-2 and TRBJ1-5; 10 positions agree with TRBD1. Trimming at V came to 6 bases and at J to 4 bases, leaving 6 bases not matched to a gene. From germline, CDR1 is WSHSY and CDR2 SAAADI. This CDR3 has 15 residues. This chain's CDR3 is CASRRQGADNQPQHF. CDR3 bases: TGCGCCAGCAGACGACAGGGGGCGGATAATCAGCCCCAGCATTTT.

The chain couples TRBV18 to TRBJ2-2, with D possibly being TRBD1 (6 bases). The CDR3 loop spans 14 amino acids. The germline V and J ends were trimmed by 6 bases and 1 base, with 9 bases remaining between them. Germline lookup yields CDR1 KGHSH and CDR2 LQKENI. This chain's CDR3 is CASSSGQNTGELFF. The CDR3 DNA follows: TGTGCCAGCTCGTCGGGACAGAACACCGGGGAGCTGTTTTTT.

V gene TRBV11-2 combines with J gene TRBJ1-5; D call uncertain. V was clipped by 5 bases and J by 0 bases, with 8 bases between them. Germline V gives CDR1 SGHAT, CDR2 FQNNGV. This CDR3 region has 14 residues. CDR3 sequence reads: CASSPSYSNQPQHF. The CDR3 nucleotides are TGTGCCAGCAGCCCTAGTTATAGCAATCAGCCCCAGCATTTT.

This chain connects TRBV27 to TRBJ2-5; D remains unclear. The length of the CDR3 is 15 residues. V was shortened by 6 bases and J by 2 bases, with 16 bases between the two germline ends. CDR1 is MNHEY and CDR2 is SMNVEV in the germline V gene (reference sequence). CDR3 bases: TGTGCCAGCAGCTCCCCGGGTCAGCCGCAAGAGACCCAGTACTTC. Translating it yields CASSSPGQPQETQYF.

The chain carries TRBV27 and TRBJ1-2; D ambiguous. The V end lost 2 bases, the J end lost 0 bases, and 7 bases lay between the germline ends. Looked up from germline, CDR1 is MNHEY and CDR2 is SMNVEV (reference sequence). The CDR3 length is 14 residues. In nucleotides, the CDR3 is TGTGCCAGCAGTTTAGGCAGTCCTAACTATGGCTACACCTTC. As protein: CASSLGSPNYGYTF.

The chain employs TRBV19 and TRBJ2-7; 11 positions agree with TRBD2. CDR3 size: 13 residues. The ends lost 9 bases at V and 5 bases at J; junction bases unmatched: 6. CDR1 and CDR2 from the germline V gene are LNHDA and SQIVND (reference sequence). The CDR3 sequence is CASRTSGSDEQYF. CDR3 in DNA: TGTGCCAGCCGGACTAGCGGGTCGGACGAGCAGTACTTC.

The chain employs TRBV4-2 and TRBJ1-3, with 8 bases fitting TRBD1. V shed 0 bases and J 3 bases; nucleotides not matched to a gene: 4. Germline assignment: CDR1 LGHNA and CDR2 YNFKEQ. The CDR3 extends over 16 amino acids. Here the CDR3 reads CASSQDQGADGNTIYF. The CDR3, as DNA: TGTGCCAGCAGCCAAGATCAGGGGGCGGATGGAAACACCATATATTTT.

The chain combines TRBV21-1 with TRBJ2-2; TRBD1 was called by the table and not checked on the DNA. TRBV21-1 is a documented pseudogene. CDR3 length: 19 residues. CDR3 residues: CASSKVRGEVQEDTGELFF. In DNA, the CDR3 is TGTGCCAGCAGCAAAGTCAGGGGGGAGGTGCAGGAGGACACCGGGGAGCTGTTTTTT.

The chain employs TRBV2 and TRBJ2-2; 8 bases line up with TRBD1. The ends lost 6 bases at V and 3 bases at J; junction bases unmatched: 9. Germline V gene data show CDR1 as SNHLY and CDR2 as FYNNEI. This CDR3 spans 16 amino acids. CDR3 amino acids: CASSLWTGTYTGELFF. CDR3 bases: TGTGCCAGCAGCCTCTGGACAGGGACGTACACCGGGGAGCTGTTTTTT.

The J gene is TRBJ1-4, the V gene TRBV7-2; no clear D. From germline, CDR1 is SGHTA and CDR2 FQGNSA. Trimming removed 3 bases at V and 7 bases at J, with 12 bases between. The CDR3 is made up of 14 amino acids. CDR3 protein: CASSFARNGEKLFF. CDR3 sequence (DNA): TGTGCCAGCAGCTTTGCGCGAAATGGTGAAAAACTGTTTTTT.

In this sample, this clone turned up once. The chain combines TRBV5-5 with TRBJ2-1; a possible D gene is TRBD1 (6 bases). V was trimmed by 1 base and J by 4 bases, leaving 9 bases between them. The CDR3 totals 14 residues. Germline assignment: CDR1 SGHKS and CDR2 YYEKEE (reference sequence). This CDR3 reads CASSLTDSYNEQFF. The CDR3 nucleotides read TGTGCCAGCAGCTTGACGGACAGTTACAATGAGCAGTTCTTC.

The chain recombines TRBV2 with TRBJ2-1; 9 nucleotides match TRBD2. V lost 9 bases to trimming and J lost 2 bases; unmatched junction nucleotides: 20. The CDR3 is made up of 19 amino acids. CDR1 and CDR2 from the germline V gene are SNHLY and FYNNEI. The CDR3 DNA reads as TGTGCCAGTTCCTCCCCGACTAGCGGCCCGGACCGGCCCTACAATGAGCAGTTCTTC. This translates into CASSSPTSGPDRPYNEQFF.

This chain joins TRBV9 and TRBJ1-3, with D possibly TRBD1 on 5 matching bases. Trimming cost V 0 bases and J 0 bases, with 10 bases left between them. This CDR3 comprises 16 residues. Germline V lookup: CDR1 SGDLS, CDR2 YYNGEE. In nucleotides, the CDR3 is TGTGCCAGCAGCGTAGGACAGTTAAGCTCTGGAAACACCATATATTTT. Protein: CASSVGQLSSGNTIYF.

The V gene is TRBV10-3, the J gene TRBJ1-2; TRBD1 agrees at 9 bases. This CDR3 spans 17 amino acids. CDR1 and CDR2 from the germline V gene are ENHRY and SYGVKD. The junction had 12 bases not matched to a gene; V was cut back by 2 bases and J by 5 bases. CDR3: CAISEAGGQGTGYGYTF. For the CDR3, the DNA is TGTGCCATCAGTGAGGCCGGCGGACAGGGGACGGGGTATGGCTACACCTTC.

This chain connects TRBV4-3 to TRBJ1-1, with D perhaps matching TRBD1 (6 bases). This CDR3 has 15 amino acids. CDR1 and CDR2 (germline): LGHNA, YSLEER. Deletions cut 5 bases from V and 5 bases from J, with 18 bases between. The CDR3 protein is CASSSRGFRGTEAFF. The CDR3 nucleotides are TGCGCCAGCAGCTCCAGGGGATTTAGAGGGACTGAAGCTTTCTTT.

V is TRBV5-1 and J is TRBJ2-7; 9 bases are shared with TRBD1. The CDR3 has 14 residues. Germline CDR1 SGHRS, CDR2 YFSETQ. V trimming: 4 bases; J trimming: 1 base; junction bases outside the gene matches: 3. The CDR3 sequence: CASSQDRGSYEQYF. For the CDR3, the DNA is TGCGCCAGCAGCCAGGACAGGGGATCCTACGAGCAGTACTTC.

The rearrangement links TRBV15 to TRBJ1-2, with TRBD1 matching 11 bases. In germline, CDR1 is LNHNV, CDR2 YYDKDF (reference sequence). The length of the CDR3 is 16 residues. V gave up 0 bases and J gave up 4 bases; unmatched junction bases: 4. CDR3 protein: CATSRDKGQGGYGYTF. DNA of the CDR3: TGTGCCACCAGCAGAGATAAGGGACAGGGGGGCTATGGCTACACCTTC. Based on the CDR3 plus reference TRBV15 and TRBJ1-2, the full variable domain is DAMVIQNPRYQVTQFGKPVTLSCSQTLNHNVMYWYQQKSSQAPKLLFHYYDKDFNNEADTPDNFQSRRPNTSFCFLDIRSPGLGDTAMYLCATSRDKGQGGYGYTFGSGTRLTVV.

This clone appeared once. This chain uses TRBV6-5 with TRBJ2-2; the D is unclear. Germline CDR1 and CDR2: MNHEY and SVGAGI. The CDR3 runs to 16 residues. V lost 0 bases and J 0 bases, leaving 8 bases between the germline ends. The CDR3 loop reads CASSYSEVANTGELFF. The CDR3 DNA sequence: TGTGCCAGCAGTTACTCAGAGGTGGCGAACACCGGGGAGCTGTTTTTT.

The chain uses TRBV18 and TRBJ2-7; 15 nucleotides match TRBD2. This CDR3 has 19 residues. In germline, CDR1 is KGHSH, CDR2 LQKENI. V shed 3 bases, J shed 0 bases, and the junction held 9 bases outside the gene matches. CDR3 in amino acids: CASSPGLAGGQKSSYEQYF. The CDR3 DNA sequence: TGTGCCAGCTCACCTGGACTAGCGGGAGGGCAAAAGAGCTCCTACGAGCAGTACTTC.

The chain couples TRBV9 to TRBJ1-2; D gene uncertain. V gave up 2 bases and J gave up 6 bases, with 17 bases separating them. The CDR3 runs 15 residues. Germline CDR1 SGDLS, CDR2 YYNGEE. The CDR3 sequence is CASSVRPIGQDGYTF. The CDR3 DNA follows: TGTGCCAGCAGCGTCAGGCCGATTGGGCAAGATGGCTACACCTTC.

This rearrangement joins TRBV29-1 to TRBJ1-1, with D possibly TRBD1 on 5 matching bases. Trimming shortened V by 6 bases and J by 5 bases, and 13 bases separated the two germline ends. This CDR3 has 12 amino acids. CDR1 is SQVTM, CDR2 ANQGSEA, per germline. CDR3: CSVGEGRTEAFF. The CDR3 nucleotides read TGCAGCGTGGGGGAGGGAAGGACTGAAGCTTTCTTT.

To note about this clone: Other DNA variants within this sample encode the same CDR3. V gene TRBV5-1 combines with J gene TRBJ2-1, with 7 bases aligning to TRBD1. Germline assignment: CDR1 SGHRS and CDR2 YFSETQ. The CDR3 runs to 15 residues. Losses at the gene ends were 4 bases for V and 0 bases for J; bases not matched to a gene: 4. The DNA for the CDR3 is TGCGCCAGCAGCGTGACAGGGACCTCCTACAATGAGCAGTTCTTC. It encodes CASSVTGTSYNEQFF.

This clone showed up just a few times. The V and J genes are TRBV29-1 and TRBJ1-5, with TRBD1 matching 10 bases. There are 15 residues in the CDR3. CDR1 and CDR2 (germline): SQVTM, ANQGSEA. J was trimmed by 7 bases and V by 5 bases; bases with no gene match: 11. CDR3 bases: TGCAGCGTTAGCCTCGGGACAGGGGCTAGCCAGCCCCAGCATTTT. Protein sequence: CSVSLGTGASQPQHF.

This clone was counted between two and nine times. V gene TRBV14 combines with J gene TRBJ2-1, with 8 positions matching TRBD2. This CDR3 comprises 15 residues. Germline CDR1 SGHDN, CDR2 FVKESK. The V segment lost 8 bases and the J segment 3 bases; nucleotides outside the gene matches: 9. In DNA, the CDR3 is TGTGCCAGCTCTTTAAGCGGGAGTGTCTACAATGAGCAGTTCTTC. Encoded protein: CASSLSGSVYNEQFF. The whole variable domain, filled in from reference TRBV14 and TRBJ2-1, reads EAGVTQFPSHSVIEKGQTVTLRCDPISGHDNLYWYRRVMGKEIKFLLHFVKESKQDESGMPNNRFLAERTGGTYSTLKVQPAELEDSGVYFCASSLSGSVYNEQFFGPGTRLTVL.

The chain is built from TRBV6-5 and TRBJ2-1; 8 nucleotides line up with TRBD2. Germline V gives CDR1 MNHEY, CDR2 SVGAGI. This CDR3 spans 11 amino acids. The J segment lost 15 bases and the V segment lost 5 bases, leaving 6 bases of the junction unmatched. In DNA, the CDR3 is TGTGCCAGCAGTACAGGACTAGCACGGTTCTTC. It is translated as CASSTGLARFF.

The chain couples TRBV3-1 (or the pseudogene TRBV3-2) to TRBJ2-3; unclear D gene. V was pared by 9 bases and J by 2 bases, with 24 bases between. CDR1 is LGHDT and CDR2 is YNNKEL in the germline V gene (reference sequence). CDR3 size: 17 residues. The CDR3 region has the DNA TGTGCCAGTCGGTGCAACAGCCCTCTGGGCCTCACAGATACGCAGTATTTT. It translates to CASRCNSPLGLTDTQYF.

This chain joins TRBV12-3 or TRBV12-4 and TRBJ1-1; TRBD1 matches at 8 bases. The CDR3 covers 13 residues. J lost 11 bases, V lost 6 bases, and 11 bases had no gene match. CDR3 protein: CASRPQGGLNAFF. The CDR3, as DNA: TGTGCCAGCAGACCACAGGGGGGGTTAAATGCTTTCTTT.

The chain recombines TRBV18 with TRBJ2-1; the D gene is possibly TRBD1 (6 bases). Germline lookup yields CDR1 KGHSH and CDR2 LQKENI. Trimming removed 2 bases from V and 5 bases from J, with 13 bases in between. This CDR3 is 15 amino acids long. The DNA of the CDR3 is TGTGCCAGCTCACCATCGATACAGGGAGACAATGAGCAGTTCTTC. This sequence encodes CASSPSIQGDNEQFF. The entire variable domain, with the rest obtained from reference TRBV18 and TRBJ2-1, is as follows: NAGVMQNPRHLVRRRGQEARLRCSPMKGHSHVYWYRQLPEEGLKFMVYLQKENIIDESGMPKERFSAEFPKEGPSILRIQQVVRGDSAAYFCASSPSIQGDNEQFFGPGTRLTVL.

J is TRBJ1-2 and V is TRBV12-3 or TRBV12-4, with D possibly being TRBD1 (6 bases). Trimming shortened V by 6 bases and J by 7 bases, and 15 bases separated the two germline ends. The CDR3 runs 13 residues. The CDR3 loop reads CASSRAGARGYTF. The CDR3 DNA sequence: TGTGCCAGCAGCCGTGCGGGGGCGCGTGGCTACACCTTC.

The chain links TRBV18 to TRBJ2-7; D is undetermined. This CDR3 spans 15 amino acids. Per germline, CDR1 KGHSH and CDR2 LQKENI. Trimming shortened V by 0 bases and J by 1 base, and 10 bases separated the two germline ends. The CDR3 sequence: CASSPPPEYSYEQYF. The DNA for the CDR3 is TGTGCCAGCTCACCACCCCCCGAGTATTCCTACGAGCAGTACTTC.

This clone has a handful of counts. The V and J genes are TRBV27 and TRBJ1-2; TRBD1 might be the D (5 bases). In germline, CDR1 is MNHEY, CDR2 SMNVEV (reference sequence). Trimming removed 5 bases at V and 4 bases at J, with 20 bases between. CDR3 length equals 16 residues. The CDR3 DNA reads TGTGCCAGCAGTCCGCAGCTGGGGCAGGGTTCCTATGGCTACACCTTC. The encoded protein is CASSPQLGQGSYGYTF.